Listed here are 12 T cell receptor beta chains from one sample, sequenced in a study of blood T cell repertoires in COVID-19. Data came from immunoSEQ multiplex PCR; TCRdb stores just in-frame clones and leaves some out. The sample consists of 150,000 to 200,000 clones, 80% to 90% of them appearing once. The specimen was peripheral blood. Receptors originate from a man between 18 and 29 years old who had recovered from COVID-19.

The chain joins TRBV7-2 to TRBJ2-4; TRBD2 agrees at 7 bases. The CDR3 contains 14 residues. V shed 5 bases, J shed 6 bases, and the junction held 7 bases outside the gene matches. CDR1 is SGHTA, CDR2 FQGNSA, per germline. CDR3 amino acids: CASSPDRGRNIQYF. The CDR3 DNA sequence: TGTGCCAGCAGCCCAGATCGCGGGAGAAACATTCAGTACTTC. Full variable domain (missing parts from reference TRBV7-2 and TRBJ2-4): GAGVSQSPSNKVTEKGKDVELRCDPISGHTALYWYRQSLGQGLEFLIYFQGNSAPDKSGLPSDRFSAERTGGSVSTLTIQRTQQEDSAVYLCASSPDRGRNIQYFGAGTRLSVL.

This clone came up once. The chain is built from TRBV5-1 and TRBJ2-7; D is possibly TRBD2 (5 bases). Germline CDR1 reads SGHRS; CDR2 reads YFSETQ. V lost 0 bases to trimming and J lost 1 base, with 14 bases between them. The CDR3 loop spans 16 amino acids. CDR3 nucleotide sequence: TGCGCCAGCAGCTTGGAGTCCGGACTTGGATCCTACGAGCAGTACTTC. It translates to CASSLESGLGSYEQYF.

The rearrangement uses TRBV28 and TRBJ2-7, with 10 bases identical to TRBD2. Trimming took 5 bases from V and 4 from J; bases not matched to a gene: 8. The CDR3 is made up of 15 amino acids. Germline V gene lookup returns CDR1 MDHEN and CDR2 SYDVKM. The CDR3 protein is CASSTTSGTPYEQYF. CDR3 nucleotides: TGTGCCAGCAGTACAACTAGCGGGACTCCTTACGAGCAGTACTTC.

J is TRBJ2-1 and V is TRBV27; 12 positions match TRBD2. The CDR3 sequence is 15 residues long. V gave up 5 bases and J gave up 8 bases; unmatched junction bases: 7. In germline, CDR1 is MNHEY, CDR2 SMNVEV (reference sequence). CDR3 sequence: CASSRLAGAIDEQFF. CDR3 coding DNA: TGTGCCAGCAGTCGACTAGCGGGAGCGATAGATGAGCAGTTCTTC.

This chain uses TRBV5-5 with TRBJ2-6, with D possibly matching TRBD1 (6 bases). Trimming took off 7 bases at V and 4 bases at J, with 15 bases between the two ends. Per the germline V gene, CDR1 is SGHKS and CDR2 is YYEKEE (reference sequence). The CDR3 is 15 residues long. The CDR3 loop reads CASHRDAAGANVLTF. CDR3 coding DNA: TGTGCCAGCCACAGGGACGCAGCCGGGGCCAACGTCCTGACTTTC.

V gene TRBV7-9 combines with J gene TRBJ2-7; 13 nucleotides align to TRBD2. V shed 5 bases, J shed 2 bases, and the junction held 12 bases outside the gene matches. CDR1 and CDR2 (germline): SEHNR, FQNEAQ (reference sequence). The CDR3 runs 18 residues. CDR3 region: CASSGPGLAGRSPYEQYF. In DNA form, the CDR3 reads TGTGCCAGCAGCGGGCCGGGACTAGCGGGAAGGTCCCCCTACGAGCAGTACTTC.

The chain links TRBV11-2 to TRBJ2-3; D call uncertain. The CDR3 has 11 residues. Trimming removed 5 bases from V and 6 bases from J, with 6 bases in between. Germline V CDR1 and CDR2: SGHAT, FQNNGV. As DNA, the CDR3 is TGTGCCAGCAGCCCAGCGGATACGCAGTATTTT. Protein product: CASSPADTQYF. Based on the CDR3 plus reference TRBV11-2 and TRBJ2-3, the full variable domain is EAGVAQSPRYKIIEKRQSVAFWCNPISGHATLYWYQQILGQGPKLLIQFQNNGVVDDSQLPKDRFSAERLKGVDSTLKIQPAKLEDSAVYLCASSPADTQYFGPGTRLTVL.

This rearrangement joins TRBV7-8 to TRBJ2-7, with 13 bases identical to TRBD2. Germline V gives CDR1 SGHVS, CDR2 FQNEAQ. The CDR3 runs 15 residues. The V and J ends lost 5 bases and 2 bases, in that order; junction bases with no gene match: 3. CDR3 loop: CASSPGTSGAYEQYF. CDR3 in DNA: TGTGCCAGCAGCCCCGGGACTAGCGGGGCCTACGAGCAGTACTTC.

The V gene is TRBV5-4, the J gene TRBJ1-5; TRBD1 agrees at 8 bases. The V and J ends lost 4 bases and 9 bases, in that order; junction bases with no gene match: 9. From germline, CDR1 is SGHNT and CDR2 YYREEE (reference sequence). The CDR3 runs to 14 residues. CDR3 residues: CASSEDRARGPQHF. The CDR3 bases are TGTGCCAGCAGCGAGGACAGGGCGAGAGGGCCCCAGCATTTT.

The J gene is TRBJ2-7, the V gene TRBV5-1, with 7 nucleotides matching TRBD2. V shed 4 bases, J shed 0 bases, and the junction held 10 bases outside the gene matches. Germline values: CDR1 SGHRS, CDR2 YFSETQ. The CDR3 spans 16 residues. DNA for the CDR3: TGCGCCAGCAGCACCCGGCCTAGCGGAAGCTCCTACGAGCAGTACTTC. Translating gives CASSTRPSGSSYEQYF.

V is TRBV19 and J is TRBJ1-2, with a tentative D call TRBD1 (6 bases). Trimming pared 5 bases from V and 5 bases from J, leaving 15 bases between. Germline CDR1 reads LNHDA; CDR2 reads SQIVND (reference sequence). CDR3 length: 14 residues. In DNA form, the CDR3 reads TGTGCCAGTAGTGATCGGGACAACGATTATGGCTACACCTTC. Protein: CASSDRDNDYGYTF.

The table lists this clone with a count of one. The chain has TRBV9 and TRBJ2-5; D perhaps matches TRBD2 (5 bases). Trimming cost V 4 bases and J 5 bases, with 15 bases left between them. The germline CDR1 and CDR2 sequences are SGDLS and YYNGEE. The CDR3 is 14 residues long. The CDR3 nucleotides read TGTGCCAGCAGCACATCCACGGGGTGGGAGACCCAGTACTTC. It codes for CASSTSTGWETQYF.